What follows are 3 T cell receptor beta chains derived from one specimen sequenced in a study of CD8+CD57+ T cells in acquired aplastic anemia. For CDR3 and TCR beta VDJ profiling, genomic DNA was the template used. MiXCR, run by TCRdb on the reads, gives a single entry per CDR3 protein. The sample lists about 190,000 distinct CDR3 sequences, 54% occurring once. Sequencing was performed on sorted CD4+, CD8+, or CD8+CD57+ T cells (not recorded which) from PBMCs. The receptors derive from a human donor in good health, serving as a control.

The chain is built from TRBV25-1 and TRBJ2-2; D is undetermined. The CDR3 spans 13 residues. Deletions cut 4 bases from V and 6 bases from J, with 9 bases between. Germline CDR1 MGHDK, CDR2 SYGVNS. This CDR3 is CASSGPVPGELFF. The CDR3 nucleotides read TGTGCCAGCAGTGGTCCAGTCCCCGGGGAGCTGTTTTTT. Together with reference TRBV25-1 and TRBJ2-2, the CDR3 gives the full variable domain: EADIYQTPRYLVIGTGKKITLECSQTMGHDKMYWYQQDPGMELHLIHYSYGVNSTEKGDLSSESTVSRIRTEHFPLTLESARPSHTSQYLCASSGPVPGELFFGEGSRLTVL.

The sample holds many counts of this clonotype. The rearrangement uses TRBV9 and TRBJ2-3; tentative D call: TRBD1 (6 bases). The length of the CDR3 is 16 residues. In germline, CDR1 is SGDLS, CDR2 YYNGEE. V lost 0 bases to trimming and J lost 1 base, with 12 bases between them. CDR3 DNA: TGTGCCAGCAGCGTAGGGACAGTCACACGCACAGATACGCAGTATTTT. Protein sequence: CASSVGTVTRTDTQYF.

J is TRBJ1-2 and V is TRBV7-9; D is uncertain. Germline values: CDR1 SEHNR, CDR2 FQNEAQ (reference sequence). CDR3 length equals 12 residues. The V and J ends lost 10 bases and 1 base respectively, with 10 bases between them. CDR3 in DNA: TGTGCCACAGAGCTTCGTAACTATGGCTACACCTTC. Protein product: CATELRNYGYTF.